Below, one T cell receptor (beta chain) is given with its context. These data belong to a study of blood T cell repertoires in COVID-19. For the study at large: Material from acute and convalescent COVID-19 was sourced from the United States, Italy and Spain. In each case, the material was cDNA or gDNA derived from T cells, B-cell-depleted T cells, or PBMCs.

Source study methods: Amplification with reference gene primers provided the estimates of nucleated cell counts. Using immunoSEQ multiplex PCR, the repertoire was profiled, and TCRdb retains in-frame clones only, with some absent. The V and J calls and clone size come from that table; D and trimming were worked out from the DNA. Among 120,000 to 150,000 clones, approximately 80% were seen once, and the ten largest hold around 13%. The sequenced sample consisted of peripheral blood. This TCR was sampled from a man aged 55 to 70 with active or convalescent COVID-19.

CDR3 in amino acids: CASTRIGTVDTEAFF. CDR3 in DNA: TGTGCCAGTACGAGAATCGGGACAGTCGACACTGAAGCTTTCTTT. This sequence joins TRBV19 and TRBJ1-1; 7 positions agree with TRBD1. The trim removed 7 bases at V and 3 bases at J, leaving 11 bases unmatched. The CDR3 spans 15 residues. The germline CDR1 and CDR2 sequences are LNHDA and SQIVND (reference sequence).